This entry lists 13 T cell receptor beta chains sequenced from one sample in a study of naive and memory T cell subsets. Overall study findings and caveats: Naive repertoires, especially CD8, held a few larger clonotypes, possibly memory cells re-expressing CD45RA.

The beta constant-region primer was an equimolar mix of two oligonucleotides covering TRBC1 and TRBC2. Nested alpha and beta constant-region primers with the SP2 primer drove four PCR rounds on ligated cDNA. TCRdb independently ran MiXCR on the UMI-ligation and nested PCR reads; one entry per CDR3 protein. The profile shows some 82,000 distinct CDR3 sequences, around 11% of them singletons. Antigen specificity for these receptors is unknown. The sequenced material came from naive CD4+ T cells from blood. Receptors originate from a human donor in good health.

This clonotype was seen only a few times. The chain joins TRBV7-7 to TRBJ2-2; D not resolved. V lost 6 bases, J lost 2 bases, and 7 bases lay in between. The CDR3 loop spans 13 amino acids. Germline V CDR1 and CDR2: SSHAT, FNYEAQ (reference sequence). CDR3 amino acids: CASRSLNTGELFF. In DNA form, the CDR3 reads TGTGCCAGCAGATCTCTCAACACCGGGGAGCTGTTTTTT.

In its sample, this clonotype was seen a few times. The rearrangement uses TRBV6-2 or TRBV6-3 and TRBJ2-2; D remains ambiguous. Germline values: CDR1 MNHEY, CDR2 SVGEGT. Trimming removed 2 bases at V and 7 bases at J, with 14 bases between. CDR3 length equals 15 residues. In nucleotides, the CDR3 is TGTGCCAGCAGTTACGGAGAAGTTTATGTCGGGGAGCTGTTTTTT. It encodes CASSYGEVYVGELFF.

The CDR3 here is CASSLAWSEGSNYGYTF. In DNA, the CDR3 is TGTGCCAGCAGCTTAGCGTGGTCTGAGGGGTCTAACTATGGCTACACCTTC. The genes are TRBV7-9 and TRBJ1-2, with D tentatively TRBD1 (5 bases). The germline V gene has CDR1 SEHNR and CDR2 FQNEAQ (reference sequence). Trimming pared 0 bases from V and 0 bases from J, leaving 14 bases between. This CDR3 is built from 17 residues.

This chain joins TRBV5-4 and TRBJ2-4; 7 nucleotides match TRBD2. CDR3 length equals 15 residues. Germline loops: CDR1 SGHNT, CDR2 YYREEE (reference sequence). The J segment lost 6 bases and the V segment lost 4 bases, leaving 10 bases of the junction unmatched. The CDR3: CASSVRGTMINIQYF. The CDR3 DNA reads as TGTGCCAGCAGCGTACGCGGGACTATGATAAACATTCAGTACTTC. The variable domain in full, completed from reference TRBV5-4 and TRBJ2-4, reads ETGVTQSPTHLIKTRGQQVTLRCSSQSGHNTVSWYQQALGQGPQFIFQYYREEENGRGNFPPRFSGLQFPNYSSELNVNALELDDSALYLCASSVRGTMINIQYFGAGTRLSVL.

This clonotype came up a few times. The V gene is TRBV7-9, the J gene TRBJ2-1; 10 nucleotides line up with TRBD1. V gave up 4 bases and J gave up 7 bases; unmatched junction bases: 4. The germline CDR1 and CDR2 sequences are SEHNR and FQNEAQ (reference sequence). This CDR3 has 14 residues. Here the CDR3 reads CASSSRDRGNEQFF. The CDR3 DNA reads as TGTGCCAGCAGCTCCCGGGACAGGGGAAATGAGCAGTTCTTC.

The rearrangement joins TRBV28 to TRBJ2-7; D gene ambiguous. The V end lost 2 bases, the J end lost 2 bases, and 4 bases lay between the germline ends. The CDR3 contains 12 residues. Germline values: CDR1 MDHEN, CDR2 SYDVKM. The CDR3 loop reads CASSLTTYEQYF. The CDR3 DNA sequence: TGTGCCAGCAGTTTAACCACCTACGAGCAGTACTTC.

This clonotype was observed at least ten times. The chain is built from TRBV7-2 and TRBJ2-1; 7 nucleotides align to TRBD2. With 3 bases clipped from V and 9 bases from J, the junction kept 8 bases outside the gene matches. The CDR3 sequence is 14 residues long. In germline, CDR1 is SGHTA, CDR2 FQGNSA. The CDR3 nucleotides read TGTGCCAGCAGCTTCCTCGGGAGGTCTAGTGAGCAGTTCTTC. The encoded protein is CASSFLGRSSEQFF.

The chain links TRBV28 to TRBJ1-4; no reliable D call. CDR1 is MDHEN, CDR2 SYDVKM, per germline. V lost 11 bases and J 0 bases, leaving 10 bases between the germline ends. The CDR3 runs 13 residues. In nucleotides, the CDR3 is TGTGCCCTCCAGGAAGCAACTAATGAAAAACTGTTTTTT. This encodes CALQEATNEKLFF.

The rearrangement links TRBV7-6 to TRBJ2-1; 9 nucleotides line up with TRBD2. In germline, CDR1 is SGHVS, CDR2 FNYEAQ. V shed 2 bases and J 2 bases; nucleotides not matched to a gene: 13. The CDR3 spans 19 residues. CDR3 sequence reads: CASSLSATSGSRTYNEQFF. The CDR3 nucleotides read TGTGCCAGCAGCTTATCGGCAACTAGCGGGTCCCGAACCTACAATGAGCAGTTCTTC.

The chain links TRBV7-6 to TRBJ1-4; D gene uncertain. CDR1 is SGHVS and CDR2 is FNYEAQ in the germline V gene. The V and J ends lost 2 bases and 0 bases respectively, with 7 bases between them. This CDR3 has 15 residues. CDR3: CASSLRFATNEKLFF. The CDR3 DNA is TGTGCCAGCAGCTTACGGTTTGCAACTAATGAAAAACTGTTTTTT.

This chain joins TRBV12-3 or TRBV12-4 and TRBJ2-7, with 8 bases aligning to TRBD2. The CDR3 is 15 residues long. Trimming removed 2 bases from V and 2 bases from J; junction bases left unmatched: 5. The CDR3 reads CASSLRRGVPYEQYF. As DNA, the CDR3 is TGTGCCAGCAGTTTAAGGCGGGGGGTACCCTACGAGCAGTACTTC.

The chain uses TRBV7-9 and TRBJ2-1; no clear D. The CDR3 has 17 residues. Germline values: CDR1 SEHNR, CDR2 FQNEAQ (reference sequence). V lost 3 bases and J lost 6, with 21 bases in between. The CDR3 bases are TGTGCCAGCAGCTTGTCCTCTTCGGTACCTCGAAGCAATGAGCAGTTCTTC. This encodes CASSLSSSVPRSNEQFF.

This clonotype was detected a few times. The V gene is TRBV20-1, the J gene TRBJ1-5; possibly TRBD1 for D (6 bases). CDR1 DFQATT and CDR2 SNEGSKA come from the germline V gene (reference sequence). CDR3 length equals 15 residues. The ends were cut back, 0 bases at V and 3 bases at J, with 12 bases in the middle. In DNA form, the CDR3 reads TGCAGTGCTAGAGATTGGGGGACACCCAATCAGCCCCAGCATTTT. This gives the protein CSARDWGTPNQPQHF.